This TCR beta chain was observed in a study of blood T cells in healthy people across ages. Alongside a J-beta primer mix, a sample-barcoded 5' primer served in a second PCR lasting 7 to 11 cycles. A single record per CDR3 protein comes from TCRdb applying MiXCR to the 5' RACE reads. Among around 790,000 distinct CDR3 sequences listed, approximately 48% were seen once. The material sequenced was blood. The receptor was isolated from a man between 60 and 75 years old in good health.

The CDR3 reads CASSPRGRFGYEQYF. CDR3 coding DNA: TGTGCCAGCAGCCCCAGGGGGCGTTTCGGGTATGAGCAGTACTTC. The chain recombines TRBV3-1 with TRBJ2-7; 8 bases match TRBD1. The V gene's germline CDR1 is LGHDT and CDR2 YNNKEL (reference sequence). J was trimmed by 7 bases and V by 4 bases; bases with no gene match: 12. CDR3 length: 15 amino acids.